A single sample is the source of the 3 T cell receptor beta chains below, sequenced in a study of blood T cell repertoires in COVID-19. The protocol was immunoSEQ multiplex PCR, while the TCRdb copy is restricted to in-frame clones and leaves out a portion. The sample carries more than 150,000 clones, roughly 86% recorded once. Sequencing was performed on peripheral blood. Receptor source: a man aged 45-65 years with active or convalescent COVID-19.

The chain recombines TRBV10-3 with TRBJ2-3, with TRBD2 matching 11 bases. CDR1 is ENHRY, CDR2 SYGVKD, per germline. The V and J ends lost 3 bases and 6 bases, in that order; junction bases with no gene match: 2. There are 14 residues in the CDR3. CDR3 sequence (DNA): TGTGCCATCAGTGAAGGGACTAGCGGTGATACGCAGTATTTT. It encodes CAISEGTSGDTQYF.

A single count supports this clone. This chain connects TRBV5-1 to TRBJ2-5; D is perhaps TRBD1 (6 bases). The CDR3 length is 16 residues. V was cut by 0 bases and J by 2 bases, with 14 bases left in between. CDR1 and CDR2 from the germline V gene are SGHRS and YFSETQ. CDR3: CASSLGTERRQETQYF. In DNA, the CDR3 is TGCGCCAGCAGCTTGGGGACAGAGAGACGGCAAGAGACCCAGTACTTC. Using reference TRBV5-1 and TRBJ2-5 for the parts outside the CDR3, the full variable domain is KAGVTQTPRYLIKTRGQQVTLSCSPISGHRSVSWYQQTPGQGLQFLFEYFSETQRNKGNFPGRFSGRQFSNSRSEMNVSTLELGDSALYLCASSLGTERRQETQYFGPGTRLLVL.

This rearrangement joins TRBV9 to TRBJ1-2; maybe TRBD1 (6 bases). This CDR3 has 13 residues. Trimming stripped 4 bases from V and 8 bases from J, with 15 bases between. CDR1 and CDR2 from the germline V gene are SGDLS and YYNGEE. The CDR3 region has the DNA TGTGCCAGCAGCCCGGACAGTGACTTAGGCTACACCTTC. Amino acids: CASSPDSDLGYTF.